This note documents a single T cell receptor beta chain sequence. Its target is not known. TCRdb's table, derived via immunoSEQ multiplex PCR, lists solely in-frame clones and lacks some. The repertoire consists of millions of clones, with 93% occurring once and the leading ten covering 0.35% to 0.45%. The source of the sample is a study of shared clonotypes between healthy human individuals. Study overall: The plates for each donor numbered three CD4 naive, three CD4 memory, two CD8 naive and one CD8 memory.

Free of recent acute infections or vaccinations, the donors were healthy HIV-negative adults. Study outcomes and limitations: Across subsets, estimated richness was generally greater for naive than for memory populations. Generation of non-shared clonotypes was less probable than generation of clonotypes shared by all four donors.

V was trimmed by 2 bases and J by 3 bases, leaving 5 bases between them. This CDR3 has 13 amino acids. Germline values: CDR1 MNHEY, CDR2 SVGAGI. The rearrangement links TRBV6-5 to TRBJ2-1; possible D gene TRBD2, 5 bases. This TCR came from a man aged 18-30 years in good health. Some clones in this sample may be carry-over from other donors' samples. Material: naive CD4+ T cells from PBMCs. Subset given: CD45RA+ positively selected. The CDR3 is CASSYGLYNEQFF. CDR3 nucleotides: TGTGCCAGCAGTTACGGACTCTACAATGAGCAGTTCTTC.